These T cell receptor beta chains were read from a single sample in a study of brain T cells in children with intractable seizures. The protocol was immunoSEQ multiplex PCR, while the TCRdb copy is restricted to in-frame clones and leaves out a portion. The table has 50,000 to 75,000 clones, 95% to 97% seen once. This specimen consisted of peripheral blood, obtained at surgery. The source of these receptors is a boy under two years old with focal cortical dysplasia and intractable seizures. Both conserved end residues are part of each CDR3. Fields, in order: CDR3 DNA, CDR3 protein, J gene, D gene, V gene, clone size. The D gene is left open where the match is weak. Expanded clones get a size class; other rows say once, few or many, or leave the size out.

TGCGCCAGCAGCTTGGGGGACAGCGGTTGGGGTAACTATGGCTACACCTTC | CASSLGDSGWGNYGYTF | TRBJ1-2 | TRBD1 | TRBV5-1 | NA
TGTGCCAGCAGCTTAGCGCTATCAGGGACTGGCTTCTCTGGAAACACCATATATTTT | CASSLALSGTGFSGNTIYF | TRBJ1-3 | NA | TRBV7-2 | NA
TGTGCCATCAGTGCGACTAGCGGGAGTTACGAGCAGTACTTC | CAISATSGSYEQYF | TRBJ2-7 | TRBD2 | TRBV10-3 | NA
TGTGCCAGCAGCCTAGGACCCGGGACAGGGGCCAGCGGAGATACGCAGTATTTT | CASSLGPGTGASGDTQYF | TRBJ2-3 | TRBD1 | TRBV11-2 | NA
TGTGCCAGCAGCTGCCCAATAGGGGGGGCGCAAGGACAGCCCCAGCATTTT | CASSCPIGGAQGQPQHF | TRBJ1-5 | NA | TRBV7-3 | NA
TGTGCCAGCAGCGTCCTAGCGGGAGGTGCAGAGACCCAGTACTTC | CASSVLAGGAETQYF | TRBJ2-5 | TRBD2 | TRBV9 | NA
TGTGCCAGCAGCTTGGGCACAGATACGCAGTATTTT | CASSLGTDTQYF | TRBJ2-3 | NA | TRBV7-3 | NA
TGTGCCAGCAGTTTACTAGGCGGGAGTACAGATACGCAGTATTTT | CASSLLGGSTDTQYF | TRBJ2-3 | TRBD2 | TRBV28 | NA
TGCGCCAGCAGCCCCCGGGGGGGCGGGGGGGCCCGCGATACGCAGTATTTT | CASSPRGGGGARDTQYF | TRBJ2-3 | TRBD2 | TRBV5-1 | NA
TGTGCCAGTAGTATTCAGGGTATCATCACTGAAGCTTTCTTT | CASSIQGIITEAFF | TRBJ1-1 | NA | TRBV19 | NA
TGCGCCAGCAGATTGGACAGGGGAGGTCACGGGGAGCTGTTTTTT | CASRLDRGGHGELFF | TRBJ2-2 | TRBD1 | TRBV5-1 | NA
TGTGCCAGCAGTTTGTGGGAGTTAGGCTACACCTTC | CASSLWELGYTF | TRBJ1-2 | NA | TRBV12-3/TRBV12-4 | NA
TGCAGTGCTGGAGATAGAGAGACCCAGTACTTC | CSAGDRETQYF | TRBJ2-5 | NA | TRBV20-1 | NA
TGTGCCAGCAGCGGGACTAGCGGGAGTGGGACGGGGAATGAGCAGTTCTTC | CASSGTSGSGTGNEQFF | TRBJ2-1 | TRBD2 | TRBV7-2 | NA
TGCGCCAGCAGCCAAGATGGGAGGATAGGCTCCTATAATTCACCCCTCCACTTT | CASSQDGRIGSYNSPLHF | TRBJ1-6 | NA | TRBV4-3 | NA
TGTGCCACCAGTGAGGCGGGGAGGGGCTACAATGAGCAGTTCTTC | CATSEAGRGYNEQFF | TRBJ2-1 | TRBD2 | TRBV24-1 | NA
TGTGCCACCAGTGGATTAAGGGTTAACACCGGGGAGCTGTTTTTT | CATSGLRVNTGELFF | TRBJ2-2 | NA | TRBV24-1 | NA
TGTGCCAGCAGCCCACCGTCAGACCAAGAGACCCAGTACTTC | CASSPPSDQETQYF | TRBJ2-5 | NA | TRBV3-1/TRBV3-2 | once
TGTGCCAGCTCCCAGGCGGACACTGAAGCTTTCTTT | CASSQADTEAFF | TRBJ1-1 | NA | TRBV18 | NA
TGTGCCAGCAGTTTGAGGGAGGGTGGGGAGCAGTACTTC | CASSLREGGEQYF | TRBJ2-7 | TRBD2 | TRBV28 | NA
TGTGCCAGCAGCTTGGTGGGTGAGGGTGGCTACACCTTC | CASSLVGEGGYTF | TRBJ1-2 | NA | TRBV5-4 | NA
TGCGCCAGCAGCTTAGTTCCACAAGAGACCCAGTACTTC | CASSLVPQETQYF | TRBJ2-5 | NA | TRBV5-1 | NA
TGTGCCAGCAGTGATCTGGGCGCCTACCGGGGGGAGCAGTTCTTC | CASSDLGAYRGEQFF | TRBJ2-1 | NA | TRBV2 | NA
TGCGCCAGCAGCCGGACTAGAGAGACCCAGTACTTC | CASSRTRETQYF | TRBJ2-5 | TRBD2 | TRBV4-1 | NA
TGTGCCAGCAGCTTCTCCAGTGGGTCGAATTCACCCCTCCACTTT | CASSFSSGSNSPLHF | TRBJ1-6 | NA | TRBV7-6 | NA
TGTGCCAGCAGTCCCCCTTCCACTCGGGAGCAGTACTTC | CASSPPSTREQYF | TRBJ2-7 | NA | TRBV28 | NA
TGTGCCACCGGAGGGACAGGGGAAAATTCACCCCTCCACTTT | CATGGTGENSPLHF | TRBJ1-6 | TRBD1 | TRBV10-3 | NA
TGTGCCAGCAGGCTAGCGGGAGGGCCAACCTACGAGCAGTACTTC | CASRLAGGPTYEQYF | TRBJ2-7 | TRBD2 | TRBV2 | NA
TGTGCCAGCAGCTTACCGGTGAGCACTGAAGCTTTCTTT | CASSLPVSTEAFF | TRBJ1-1 | NA | TRBV7-2 | once
TGTGCCAGCAGCCCAGGGCGAGATGAAGCTTTCTTT | CASSPGRDEAFF | TRBJ1-1 | NA | TRBV7-9 | NA
TGTGCCAGCAGTTATGGCTGGGGAGCCGGGGAGCTGTTTTTT | CASSYGWGAGELFF | TRBJ2-2 | NA | TRBV6-2/TRBV6-3 | once
TGTGCCAGCAGTGAACTGACCCTTGACTATGGCTACACCTTC | CASSELTLDYGYTF | TRBJ1-2 | NA | TRBV25-1 | NA
TGCGCCAGCAGCCAAGGACACAACTCCTACGAGCAGTACTTC | CASSQGHNSYEQYF | TRBJ2-7 | NA | TRBV4-1 | NA
TGTGCCAGCAGTTACTCTGGACTAGCGGGATGGACAGATACGCAGTATTTT | CASSYSGLAGWTDTQYF | TRBJ2-3 | TRBD2 | TRBV6-2/TRBV6-3 | NA
TGTGCCACCAGTGACCCACAAAGCCCCCTCACAGATACGCAGTATTTT | CATSDPQSPLTDTQYF | TRBJ2-3 | NA | TRBV24-1 | NA
TGTGCCAGCAGGGCTAACGAGGCTAGCCAGGGTCCCGCCAATGAGCAGTTCTTC | CASRANEASQGPANEQFF | TRBJ2-1 | NA | TRBV5-6 | NA
TGTGCCAGTAGTATCCCTGCCACTGAAGCTTTCTTT | CASSIPATEAFF | TRBJ1-1 | NA | TRBV19 | NA
TGCGCCAGCGCGTCCGGGACTAGCAAGTACAATGAGCAGTTCTTC | CASASGTSKYNEQFF | TRBJ2-1 | TRBD2 | TRBV10-2 | NA
TGTGCCACCAGCAGAGTCAAGAATGGTGAGCAGTTCTTC | CATSRVKNGEQFF | TRBJ2-1 | NA | TRBV15 | NA
TGTGCCAGCTACACAGGGGAGTACACTGAAGCTTTCTTT | CASYTGEYTEAFF | TRBJ1-1 | TRBD1 | TRBV18 | NA
TGCGCCAGCAGTCAATCGGACGAGACGGCCACCGGGGAGCTGTTTTTT | CASSQSDETATGELFF | TRBJ2-2 | NA | TRBV23-1 | NA